The source of this TCR beta chain is a study of regulatory T cells in long-lasting Graves disease. A note on this clonotype: A read error is likely here: a far larger clone is one base away.

Arm-PCR of CDR3 regions with iRepertoire HTBI primers generated TCR beta libraries. MiXCR, applied by TCRdb to the multiplex PCR reads, yields one record per CDR3 protein. The sample includes almost 450,000 distinct CDR3 sequences, 15% to 20% of them seen just once. Sample time point: newly diagnosed GD, antithyroid drugs for less than 3 months. PBMC RNA was the source of the TCR library. Tubes containing EDTA received approximately 9.8 milliliters of drawn peripheral blood. This sample was also put to use in a study of T cells in Graves' hyperthyroidism and ophthalmopathy.

The receptor was derived from a woman in her twenties or thirties with Graves disease. The sample was peripheral blood mononuclear cells (PBMCs), taken at new diagnosis, from a patient treated with antithyroid drugs.

CDR3 amino acids: CASRSEVRQPQHF. In DNA, the CDR3 is TGTGCCAGCAGATCGGAGGTTCGGCAGCCCCAGCATTTT. This rearrangement joins TRBV28 to TRBJ1-5; D is unclear. CDR3 size: 13 residues. The germline V gene has CDR1 MDHEN and CDR2 SYDVKM. V lost 6 bases, J lost 7 bases, and 13 bases lay in between.